Below, 30 T cell receptor beta chains from the same sample are listed, as sequenced in a study of T cells in Graves' hyperthyroidism and ophthalmopathy. TCR beta CDR3 sequences were amplified from RNA transcripts. Using the HTBI primer set, a first-round RT-PCR was run on the TCR CDR3. One entry per CDR3 protein results from TCRdb running MiXCR on the multiplex PCR reads. Of about 610,000 distinct CDR3 sequences detected, about 15% appear once; the ten largest clones hold approximately 4.2%. Sample: blood. Receptors were obtained from a woman between 40 and 55 years old with Graves' ophthalmopathy.

J is TRBJ1-2 and V is TRBV6-1; D is ambiguous. This CDR3 is 13 amino acids long. Germline V gene data show CDR1 as MNHNS and CDR2 as SASEGT. Trimming took off 6 bases at V and 6 bases at J, with 14 bases between the two ends. CDR3 nucleotide sequence: TGTGCCAGCAGCAAACTCGGGGAGAATGGCTACACCTTC. Protein: CASSKLGENGYTF.

This clonotype was recorded at least ten times. The genes are TRBV11-2 and TRBJ1-2; 10 nucleotides align to TRBD1. J was trimmed by 5 bases and V by 5 bases; bases with no gene match: 8. The CDR3 is made up of 15 amino acids. Germline CDR1 reads SGHAT; CDR2 reads FQNNGV. The CDR3 sequence is CASSPRGQGIYGYTF. DNA of the CDR3: TGTGCCAGCAGCCCCAGGGGACAGGGGATTTATGGCTACACCTTC.

This clonotype was detected ten times or more. The J gene is TRBJ1-1, the V gene TRBV6-1, with D unclear. The CDR3 is 9 residues long. Germline lookup yields CDR1 MNHNS and CDR2 SASEGT. Trimming removed 6 bases at V and 11 bases at J, with 7 bases between. This chain's CDR3 is CASSPDAFF. As DNA, the CDR3 is TGTGCCAGCAGCCCGGACGCTTTCTTT.

This clonotype was seen many times. The gene calls are TRBV6-1 and TRBJ1-5; D gene uncertain. V was shortened by 6 bases and J by 6 bases, with 9 bases between the two germline ends. Per germline, CDR1 MNHNS and CDR2 SASEGT. CDR3 length: 12 residues. The CDR3 nucleotides are TGTGCCAGCAGCCGCCGAGTTCAGCCCCAGCATTTT. Translation gives CASSRRVQPQHF.

Ten or more counts support this clonotype. This rearrangement joins TRBV6-1 to TRBJ1-1; D perhaps matches TRBD1 (5 bases). The CDR3 length is 14 residues. Trimming removed 0 bases from V and 6 bases from J, with 11 bases in between. Germline assignment: CDR1 MNHNS and CDR2 SASEGT. CDR3 nucleotide sequence: TGTGCCAGCAGTGAAGCAGGGTCGGGGGCTGAAGCTTTCTTT. It is translated as CASSEAGSGAEAFF.

This clonotype was recorded many times. The chain is built from TRBV7-2 and TRBJ2-3; TRBD2 matches at 12 bases. After removal of 5 bases from V and 2 bases from J, the junction contained 2 bases not matched to a gene. Per the germline V gene, CDR1 is SGHTA and CDR2 is FQGNSA. CDR3 length equals 15 residues. The CDR3 region has the DNA TGTGCCAGCAGCCGGACTAGCGGGGTCACAGATACGCAGTATTTT. Encoded protein: CASSRTSGVTDTQYF.

The chain combines TRBV6-1 with TRBJ2-5, with D perhaps given as TRBD1 or TRBD2 (5 bases each). Germline lookup yields CDR1 MNHNS and CDR2 SASEGT. Trimming removed 6 bases from V and 5 bases from J, with 13 bases in between. The CDR3 loop spans 13 amino acids. CDR3 sequence reads: CASRQGGSETQYF. DNA for the CDR3: TGTGCCAGCAGGCAGGGCGGGTCTGAGACCCAGTACTTC.

The CDR3 nucleotides are TGTGCCAGTAGTCGCGACAGTGCTTATCAGCCCCAGCATTTT. As protein: CASSRDSAYQPQHF. The chain employs TRBV19 and TRBJ1-5, with D perhaps TRBD1 (5 bases). V lost 5 bases, J lost 5 bases, and 13 bases lay in between. The CDR3 runs to 14 residues. Germline-derived CDR1 and CDR2 are LNHDA and SQIVND (reference sequence).

This clonotype appeared many times. This chain uses TRBV6-2 or TRBV6-3 with TRBJ1-2, with D perhaps TRBD1 (5 bases). V lost 6 bases and J 3 bases, leaving 11 bases between the germline ends. Germline V gene data show CDR1 as MNHEY and CDR2 as SVGEGT. The CDR3 runs 13 residues. The CDR3 bases are TGTGCCAGCAGCGACAGTCAGCACTATGGCTACACCTTC. This translates into CASSDSQHYGYTF.

DNA of the CDR3: TGTGCCAGCAGTTCCTCGGAGACAGCTGCTTATGGCTACACCTTC. Its protein is CASSSSETAAYGYTF. The chain couples TRBV6-2 or TRBV6-3 to TRBJ1-2; tentatively, D is TRBD1 (5 bases). CDR3 length equals 15 residues. V was cut by 4 bases and J by 5 bases, with 17 bases left in between. The germline gives CDR1 MNHEY, CDR2 SVGEGT.

This clonotype occurred many times. This chain connects TRBV2 to TRBJ1-1; D is unresolved. The V and J ends lost 4 bases and 1 base respectively, with 10 bases between them. The CDR3 contains 14 residues. The germline gives CDR1 SNHLY, CDR2 FYNNEI. The CDR3 DNA sequence: TGTGCCAGCAGTGTGGAAGCAGCGAACACTGAAGCTTTCTTT. Translation gives CASSVEAANTEAFF.

This chain links TRBV6-4 with TRBJ2-6; D is unclear. V shed 10 bases and J shed 4 bases, with 8 bases lying between them. This CDR3 is 12 amino acids long. In germline, CDR1 is MRHNA, CDR2 SNTAGT. The CDR3 sequence: CATVWGANVLTF. The CDR3 DNA reads as TGTGCCACCGTATGGGGGGCCAACGTCCTGACTTTC.

The sample holds many counts of this clonotype. The rearrangement links TRBV9 to TRBJ2-5, with TRBD1 as a possible D gene (5 bases). This CDR3 has 14 amino acids. Germline V gene data show CDR1 as SGDLS and CDR2 as YYNGEE. The V end lost 0 bases, the J end lost 5 bases, and 11 bases lay between the germline ends. The CDR3 DNA reads as TGTGCCAGCAGCGTAGGGGGCGCCGTGGAGACCCAGTACTTC. Its protein product is CASSVGGAVETQYF.

The rearrangement links TRBV20-1 to TRBJ1-1; weak D call: TRBD1 (5 bases). Germline V gene data show CDR1 as DFQATT and CDR2 as SNEGSKA (reference sequence). V was pared by 8 bases and J by 4 bases, with 20 bases between. This CDR3 comprises 14 residues. For the CDR3, the DNA is TGCAGTCCGAAGTCCAAGCTTGGGGCCACTGAAGCTTTCTTT. Protein sequence: CSPKSKLGATEAFF.

Many counts were recorded for this clonotype. The chain has TRBV12-3 or TRBV12-4 and TRBJ2-5; TRBD1 matches 8 bases. The CDR3 totals 14 residues. Trimming removed 6 bases from V and 5 bases from J; junction bases left unmatched: 8. CDR3 nucleotides: TGTGCCAGCAGCCAACGGGACAGGTCGGAGACCCAGTACTTC. As protein: CASSQRDRSETQYF.

This clonotype was recorded once. The chain joins TRBV2 to TRBJ1-2, with TRBD1 identical over 11 bases. This CDR3 region has 16 residues. The V gene's germline CDR1 is SNHLY and CDR2 FYNNEI. The trim removed 7 bases at V and 2 bases at J, leaving 9 bases unmatched. The CDR3 region has the DNA TGTGCCAGCACCCCTGGGACAGGGGGAGGGAACTATGGCTACACCTTC. Its protein product is CASTPGTGGGNYGYTF.

This clonotype was counted a few times. A much larger clone differs from this one at a single base, so this may be a read error. The rearrangement uses TRBV6-2 or TRBV6-3 and TRBJ2-7, with D perhaps matching TRBD1 or TRBD2 (5 bases each). CDR1 and CDR2 from the germline V gene are MNHEY and SVGEGT. There are 15 residues in the CDR3. V gave up 5 bases and J gave up 9 bases, with 23 bases separating them. The CDR3 protein is CASSTPLRDLGGQYF. CDR3 bases: TGTGCCAGCAGTACACCCCTGAGGGACCTCGGCGGGCAGTACTTC.

This clonotype was detected many times. The rearrangement uses TRBV6-1 and TRBJ1-2; the D gene is possibly TRBD1 (6 bases). Germline V gene data show CDR1 as MNHNS and CDR2 as SASEGT. This CDR3 is built from 14 residues. V lost 4 bases and J lost 4, with 13 bases in between. CDR3 DNA: TGTGCCAGCAGTGCCGGGACAACTCTCTATGGCTACACCTTC. This codes for CASSAGTTLYGYTF.

This clonotype occurred many times. V and J are TRBV11-2 and TRBJ2-7; TRBD2 matches 7 bases. Germline-derived CDR1 and CDR2 are SGHAT and FQNNGV. The CDR3 length is 14 residues. V trimming: 2 bases; J trimming: 7 bases; junction bases outside the gene matches: 8. The DNA of the CDR3 is TGTGCCAGCAGCTTAAGCGGGGTGAGGGGTGAGCAGTACTTC. It codes for CASSLSGVRGEQYF.

The chain joins TRBV18 to TRBJ2-5; 8 nucleotides agree with TRBD1. The V gene's germline CDR1 is KGHSH and CDR2 LQKENI. V gave up 6 bases and J gave up 2 bases; unmatched junction bases: 8. This CDR3 region has 15 residues. CDR3 sequence reads: CASSPDRAVQETQYF. The CDR3 nucleotides read TGTGCCAGCTCCCCGGACAGGGCCGTTCAAGAGACCCAGTACTTC.

This clonotype was seen repeatedly, ten times or more. The chain links TRBV6-2 or TRBV6-3 to TRBJ1-1; TRBD1 agrees at 9 bases. J gave up 1 base and V 2 bases, and 2 bases lay outside the gene matches. This CDR3 is built from 15 residues. Germline assignment: CDR1 MNHEY and CDR2 SVGEGT. This CDR3 reads CASSYLDRGNTEAFF. The CDR3 DNA reads TGTGCCAGCAGTTACCTGGACAGGGGGAACACTGAAGCTTTCTTT.

This clonotype was observed at least ten times. This chain uses TRBV6-1 with TRBJ1-2; 8 bases agree with TRBD1. CDR1 is MNHNS, CDR2 SASEGT, per germline. This CDR3 is 14 amino acids long. Losses at the gene ends were 5 bases for V and 4 bases for J; bases not matched to a gene: 6. The CDR3 here is CASSTPGGGYGYTF. CDR3 nucleotides: TGTGCCAGCAGTACCCCAGGGGGCGGCTATGGCTACACCTTC.

In its sample, this clonotype was seen many times. The V call is TRBV28, the J call TRBJ1-1; D may be TRBD1 (6 bases). V was clipped by 10 bases and J by 1 base, with 13 bases between them. The V gene's germline CDR1 is MDHEN and CDR2 SYDVKM. The CDR3 is 13 amino acids. The CDR3 here is CATSGAANTEAFF. The DNA for the CDR3 is TGTGCCACTTCGGGGGCCGCGAACACTGAAGCTTTCTTT.

The rearrangement joins TRBV27 to TRBJ1-1, with 9 bases identical to TRBD1. Germline CDR1 reads MNHEY; CDR2 reads SMNVEV (reference sequence). The CDR3 length is 15 residues. V lost 5 bases and J lost 4; bases outside the gene matches: 8. The CDR3 spells CASSRGTGMGTEAFF. Here the CDR3 DNA reads TGTGCCAGCAGTCGGGGGACAGGGATGGGCACTGAAGCTTTCTTT.

This clonotype was counted many times. The chain is built from TRBV9 and TRBJ2-5, with TRBD1 identical over 7 bases. CDR3 length: 14 amino acids. After removal of 4 bases from V and 2 bases from J, the junction contained 5 bases not matched to a gene. From germline, CDR1 is SGDLS and CDR2 YYNGEE. The CDR3: CASSRDSAQETQYF. Here the CDR3 DNA reads TGTGCCAGCAGCAGGGACAGTGCACAAGAGACCCAGTACTTC.

This clonotype was seen only a few times. A much larger clone sits a single nucleotide away, making a read error possible. This chain's CDR3 is CGAMSAGGLYEQYF. The DNA of the CDR3 is TGCGGTGCTATGTCGGCGGGAGGACTGTACGAGCAGTACTTC. The V and J genes are TRBV20-1 and TRBJ2-7, with 8 nucleotides matching TRBD2. The CDR3 length is 14 residues. CDR1 and CDR2 (germline): DFQATT, SNEGSKA (reference sequence).

V usage is TRBV6-2 or TRBV6-3 and J usage is TRBJ1-1, with D unclear. The CDR3 runs 15 residues. Germline values: CDR1 MNHEY, CDR2 SVGEGT. V lost 0 bases, J lost 0 bases, and 8 bases lay in between. The DNA for the CDR3 is TGTGCCAGCAGTTACTCAGCACGGTTGAACACTGAAGCTTTCTTT. The encoded protein is CASSYSARLNTEAFF.

This clonotype has ten or more counts. V and J are TRBV7-2 and TRBJ2-5; D may be TRBD1 or TRBD2 (6 bases each). V was trimmed by 7 bases and J by 4 bases, leaving 13 bases between them. The germline CDR1 and CDR2 sequences are SGHTA and FQGNSA. The CDR3 covers 13 residues. This CDR3 reads CASTPQGGETQYF. The CDR3 region has the DNA TGTGCCAGCACCCCACAGGGAGGAGAGACCCAGTACTTC.

The chain employs TRBV2 and TRBJ2-5; 7 nucleotides agree with TRBD2. From germline, CDR1 is SNHLY and CDR2 FYNNEI. V shed 6 bases and J 7 bases; nucleotides not matched to a gene: 11. This CDR3 has 14 amino acids. CDR3 sequence reads: CASSSEGPGGTQYF. DNA of the CDR3: TGTGCCAGCAGCTCGGAAGGCCCGGGGGGGACCCAGTACTTC.

This clonotype showed up many times. The chain links TRBV28 to TRBJ1-6; 7 nucleotides align to TRBD1. V shed 2 bases, J shed 4 bases, and the junction held 2 bases outside the gene matches. This CDR3 has 15 residues. The germline CDR1 and CDR2 sequences are MDHEN and SYDVKM. The CDR3 region is CASSLGGQYNSPLHF. In DNA form, the CDR3 reads TGTGCCAGCAGTTTAGGGGGACAGTATAATTCACCCCTCCACTTT.